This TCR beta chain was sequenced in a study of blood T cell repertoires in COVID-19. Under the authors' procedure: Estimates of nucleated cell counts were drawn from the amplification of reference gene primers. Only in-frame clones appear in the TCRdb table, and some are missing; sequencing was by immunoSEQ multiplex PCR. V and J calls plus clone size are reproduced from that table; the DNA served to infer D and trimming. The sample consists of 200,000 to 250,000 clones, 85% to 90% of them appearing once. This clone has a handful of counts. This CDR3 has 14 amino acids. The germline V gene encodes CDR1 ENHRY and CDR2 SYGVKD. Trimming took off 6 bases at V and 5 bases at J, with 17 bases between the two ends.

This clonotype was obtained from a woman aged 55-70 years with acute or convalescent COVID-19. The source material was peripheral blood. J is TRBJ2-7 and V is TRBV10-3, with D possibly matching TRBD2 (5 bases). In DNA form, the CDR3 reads TGTGCCATCAGGATGGAGGTTTTGGGAAACGAGCAGTACTTC. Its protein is CAIRMEVLGNEQYF.